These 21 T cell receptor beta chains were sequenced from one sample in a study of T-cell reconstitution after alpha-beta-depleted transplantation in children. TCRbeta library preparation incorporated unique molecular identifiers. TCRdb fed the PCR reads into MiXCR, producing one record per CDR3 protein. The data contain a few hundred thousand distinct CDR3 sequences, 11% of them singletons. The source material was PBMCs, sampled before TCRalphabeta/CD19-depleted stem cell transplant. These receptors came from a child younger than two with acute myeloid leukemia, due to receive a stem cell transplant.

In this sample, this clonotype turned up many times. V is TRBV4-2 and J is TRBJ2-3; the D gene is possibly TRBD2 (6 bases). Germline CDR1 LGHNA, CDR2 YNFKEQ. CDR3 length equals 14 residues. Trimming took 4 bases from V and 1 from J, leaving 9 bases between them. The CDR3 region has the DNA TGTGCCAGCAGCCCGCGGGACGGCACAGATACGCAGTATTTT. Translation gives CASSPRDGTDTQYF.

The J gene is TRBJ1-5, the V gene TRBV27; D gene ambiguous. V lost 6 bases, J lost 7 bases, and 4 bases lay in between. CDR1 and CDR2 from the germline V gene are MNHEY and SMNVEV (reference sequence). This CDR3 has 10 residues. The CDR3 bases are TGTGCCAGCAGAGTGCAGCCCCAGCATTTT. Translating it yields CASRVQPQHF.

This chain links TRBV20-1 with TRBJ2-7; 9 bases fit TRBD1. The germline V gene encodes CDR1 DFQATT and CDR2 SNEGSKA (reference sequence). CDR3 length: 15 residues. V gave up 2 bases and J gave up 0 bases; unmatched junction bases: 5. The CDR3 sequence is CSARYRDRASYEQYF. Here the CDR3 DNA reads TGCAGTGCTAGATATCGGGACAGGGCCTCCTACGAGCAGTACTTC.

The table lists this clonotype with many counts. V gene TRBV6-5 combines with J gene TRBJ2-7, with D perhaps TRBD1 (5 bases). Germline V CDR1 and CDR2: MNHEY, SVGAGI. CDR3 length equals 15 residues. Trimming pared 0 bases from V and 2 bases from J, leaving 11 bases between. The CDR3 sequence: CASSYSLRDTYEQYF. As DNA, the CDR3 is TGTGCCAGCAGTTACTCGCTCAGGGATACCTACGAGCAGTACTTC.

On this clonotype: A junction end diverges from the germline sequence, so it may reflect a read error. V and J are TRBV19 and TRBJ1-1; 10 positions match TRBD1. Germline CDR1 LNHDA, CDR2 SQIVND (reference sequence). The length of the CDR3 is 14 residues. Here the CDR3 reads CASRTGGVKTEAFF. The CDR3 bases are TGTGCCAGTCGGACAGGGGGAGTGAAGACTGAAGCTTTCTTT.

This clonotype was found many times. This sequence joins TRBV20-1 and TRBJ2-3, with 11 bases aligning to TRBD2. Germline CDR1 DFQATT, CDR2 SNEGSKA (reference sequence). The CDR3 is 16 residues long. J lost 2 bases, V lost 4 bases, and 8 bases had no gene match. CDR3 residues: CSATQLAGDSTDTQYF. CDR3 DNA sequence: TGCAGTGCTACCCAACTAGCGGGAGATTCCACAGATACGCAGTATTTT.

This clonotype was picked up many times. The CDR3 nucleotides are TGTGCCAGCACCTTACCTAGTCCCCCCTACGAGCAGTACTTC. Encoded protein: CASTLPSPPYEQYF. V gene TRBV28 combines with J gene TRBJ2-7, with no clear D. Trimming took 7 bases from V and 2 from J, leaving 15 bases between them. In germline, CDR1 is MDHEN, CDR2 SYDVKM. The CDR3 totals 14 residues.

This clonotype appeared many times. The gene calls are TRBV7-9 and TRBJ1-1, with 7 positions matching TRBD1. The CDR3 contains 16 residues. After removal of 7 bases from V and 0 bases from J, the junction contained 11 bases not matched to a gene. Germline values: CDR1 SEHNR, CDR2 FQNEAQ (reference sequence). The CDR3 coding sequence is TGTGCCAGCAACTACCGGCCCCAGGGGGTGAACACTGAAGCTTTCTTT. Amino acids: CASNYRPQGVNTEAFF.

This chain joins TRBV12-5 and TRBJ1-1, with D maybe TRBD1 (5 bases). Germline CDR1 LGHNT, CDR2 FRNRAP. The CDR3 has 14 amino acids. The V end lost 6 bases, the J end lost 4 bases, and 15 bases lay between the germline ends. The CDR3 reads CASGRQYTFTEAFF. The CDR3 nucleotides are TGTGCTAGTGGCCGACAGTACACGTTCACTGAAGCTTTCTTT.

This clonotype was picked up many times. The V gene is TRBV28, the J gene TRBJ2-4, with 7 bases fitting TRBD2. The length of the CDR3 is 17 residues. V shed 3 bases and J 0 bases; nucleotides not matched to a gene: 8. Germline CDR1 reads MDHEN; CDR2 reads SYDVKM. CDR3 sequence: CASSLGGWGLAKNIQYF. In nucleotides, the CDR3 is TGTGCCAGCAGTTTGGGGGGGTGGGGACTAGCCAAAAACATTCAGTACTTC.

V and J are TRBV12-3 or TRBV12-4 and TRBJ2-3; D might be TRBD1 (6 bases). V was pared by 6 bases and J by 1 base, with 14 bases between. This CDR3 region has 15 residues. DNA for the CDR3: TGTGCCAGCAGCGCATGGGCAGGGGGCACAGATACGCAGTATTTT. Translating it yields CASSAWAGGTDTQYF.

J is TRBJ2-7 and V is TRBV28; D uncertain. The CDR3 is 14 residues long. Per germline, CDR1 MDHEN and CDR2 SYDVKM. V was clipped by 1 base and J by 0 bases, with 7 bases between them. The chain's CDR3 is CASSLSRGSYEQYF. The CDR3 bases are TGTGCCAGCAGTTTATCAAGAGGCTCCTACGAGCAGTACTTC. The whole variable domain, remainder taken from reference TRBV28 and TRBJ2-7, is DVKVTQSSRYLVKRTGEKVFLECVQDMDHENMFWYRQDPGLGLRLIYFSYDVKMKEKGDIPEGYSVSREKKERFSLILESASTNQTSMYLCASSLSRGSYEQYFGPGTRLTVT.

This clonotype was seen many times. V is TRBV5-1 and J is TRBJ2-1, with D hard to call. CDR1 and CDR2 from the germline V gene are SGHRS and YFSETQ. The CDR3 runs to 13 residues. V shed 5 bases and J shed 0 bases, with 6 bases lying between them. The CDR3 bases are TGCGCCAGCAGGGATTTCTCCTACAATGAGCAGTTCTTC. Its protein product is CASRDFSYNEQFF.

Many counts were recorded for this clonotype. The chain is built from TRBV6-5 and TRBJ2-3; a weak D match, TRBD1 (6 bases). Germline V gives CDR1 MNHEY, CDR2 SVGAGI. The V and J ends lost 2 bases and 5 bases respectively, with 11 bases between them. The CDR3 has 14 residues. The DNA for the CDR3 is TGTGCCAGCAGTTACCTTTTGGACAGAGATACGCAGTATTTT. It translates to CASSYLLDRDTQYF.

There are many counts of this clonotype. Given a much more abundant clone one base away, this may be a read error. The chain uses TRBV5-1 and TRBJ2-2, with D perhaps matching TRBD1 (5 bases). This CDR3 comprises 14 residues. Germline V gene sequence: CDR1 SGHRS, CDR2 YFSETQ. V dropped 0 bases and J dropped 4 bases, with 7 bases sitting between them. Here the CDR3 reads CASSLGQSTGELFF. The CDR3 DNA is TGCGCCAGCAGCTTGGGACAGTCCACCGGGGAGCTGTTTTTT. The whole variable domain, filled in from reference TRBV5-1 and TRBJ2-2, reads KAGVTQTPRYLIKTRGQQVTLSCSPISGHRSVSWYQQTPGQGLQFLFEYFSETQRNKGNFPGRFSGRQFSNSRSEMNVSTLELGDSALYLCASSLGQSTGELFFGEGSRLTVL.

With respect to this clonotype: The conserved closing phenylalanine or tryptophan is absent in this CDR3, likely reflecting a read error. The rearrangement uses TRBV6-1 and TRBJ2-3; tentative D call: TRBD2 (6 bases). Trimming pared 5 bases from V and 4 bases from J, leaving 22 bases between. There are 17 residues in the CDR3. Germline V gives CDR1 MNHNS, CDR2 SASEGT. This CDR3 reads CASSKTGTQISSDTQYL. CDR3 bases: TGTGCCAGCAGTAAAACCGGGACTCAGATTAGCTCAGATACGCAGTATTTG.

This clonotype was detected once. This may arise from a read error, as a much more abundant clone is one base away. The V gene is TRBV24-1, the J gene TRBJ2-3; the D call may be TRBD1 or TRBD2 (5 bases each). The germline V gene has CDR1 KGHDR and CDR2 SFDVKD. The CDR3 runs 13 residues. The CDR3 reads CATCETGTPTQYF. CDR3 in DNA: TGTGCCACCTGTGAGACCGGGACCCCTACGCAGTATTTT.

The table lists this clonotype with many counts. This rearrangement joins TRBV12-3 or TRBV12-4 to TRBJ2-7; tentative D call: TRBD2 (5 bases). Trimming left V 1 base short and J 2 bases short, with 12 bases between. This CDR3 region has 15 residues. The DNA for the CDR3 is TGTGCCAGCAGTTTAGGTGGGAGTGGCACCTACGAGCAGTACTTC. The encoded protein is CASSLGGSGTYEQYF.

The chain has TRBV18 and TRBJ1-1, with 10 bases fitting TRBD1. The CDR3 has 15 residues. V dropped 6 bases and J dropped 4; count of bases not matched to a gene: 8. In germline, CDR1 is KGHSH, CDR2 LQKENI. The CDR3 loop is CASSISDRGGTEAFF. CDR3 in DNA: TGTGCCAGCTCGATTTCGGACAGGGGGGGCACTGAAGCTTTCTTT.

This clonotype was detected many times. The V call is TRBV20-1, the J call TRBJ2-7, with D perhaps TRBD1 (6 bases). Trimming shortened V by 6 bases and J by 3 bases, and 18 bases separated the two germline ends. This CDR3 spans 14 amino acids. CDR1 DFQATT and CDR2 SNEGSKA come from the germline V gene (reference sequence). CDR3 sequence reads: CSATKATGNYEQYF. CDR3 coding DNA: TGCAGTGCGACCAAAGCGACAGGTAACTACGAGCAGTACTTC.

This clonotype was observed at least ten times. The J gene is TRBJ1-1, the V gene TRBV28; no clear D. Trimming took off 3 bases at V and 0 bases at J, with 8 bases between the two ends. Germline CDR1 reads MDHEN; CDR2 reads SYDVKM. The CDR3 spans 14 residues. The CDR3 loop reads CASSFISVNTEAFF. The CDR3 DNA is TGTGCCAGCAGTTTTATCTCGGTGAACACTGAAGCTTTCTTT.